This is a list of T cell receptor beta chains from one sample in a study of blood T cells in healthy people across ages. TCRdb ran MiXCR on the 5' RACE reads and lists one entry per CDR3 protein. The sample records roughly 800,000 distinct CDR3 sequences, 58% being singletons. Sequenced input: blood. These receptor sequences come from a man under 40 in good health. CDR3s include the opening cysteine and the closing phenylalanine or tryptophan. A D gene is named only where the DNA matches it firmly. Clone size is stated in some rows and not others, as once, few, many or a class when expanded.

j_call	v_call	clone_size	d_call	cdr3_nt	cdr3_aa
TRBJ2-3	TRBV21-1	NA	NA	TGTGCCCGTAAAGCGGTCCCCACAGATACGCAGTATTTT	CARKAVPTDTQYF
TRBJ2-7	TRBV11-2	once	TRBD2	TGTGCCAGCAGCAGGGGAAGCGGGGGGCCCTACGAGCAGTACTTC	CASSRGSGGPYEQYF
TRBJ1-2	TRBV4-2	NA	NA	TGTGCCAGCAGCCCAGAAACATCTAACTATGGCTACACCTTC	CASSPETSNYGYTF
TRBJ2-5	TRBV18	NA	NA	TGTGCCAGCTCACCACCGAACCGAGGGGAAGAGACCCAGTACTTC	CASSPPNRGEETQYF
TRBJ2-7	TRBV28	few	NA	TGTGCCAGCAGTCTAGGAGGATACTACGAGCAGTACTTC	CASSLGGYYEQYF
TRBJ2-5	TRBV5-1	NA	NA	TGCGCCAGCAGCTCGGATACGCAGACCCAGTACTTC	CASSSDTQTQYF
TRBJ2-5	TRBV6-1	NA	NA	TGTGCCAGCAGTGACCTACAGGGAATCCAAGAGACCCAGTACTTC	CASSDLQGIQETQYF
TRBJ1-2	TRBV20-1	NA	NA	TGCAGCCTAATCAGGACGGCTCTGGGCTACACCTTC	CSLIRTALGYTF
TRBJ2-1	TRBV7-7	NA	TRBD2	TGTGCTAGCAGCTTACGGGGCGGGAGGCAGCATGAGCAGTTCTTC	CASSLRGGRQHEQFF
TRBJ2-3	TRBV6-2/TRBV6-3	few	TRBD2	TGTGCCAGCAGCTTACTGGGACTAGCGGGACCAGATACGCAGTATTTT	CASSLLGLAGPDTQYF
TRBJ1-1	TRBV7-2	NA	TRBD1	TGTGCCAGCAGCTTAGGCGGACAGGGGAACACTGAAGCTTTCTTT	CASSLGGQGNTEAFF
TRBJ2-2	TRBV12-3/TRBV12-4	NA	NA	TGTGCCAGCAGTTTCAGAAGCGGCACCGGGGAGCTGTTTTTT	CASSFRSGTGELFF
TRBJ2-3	TRBV27	NA	NA	TGTGCCAGCCGTTATGCGGGCGGTAGCCCAGATACGCAGTATTTT	CASRYAGGSPDTQYF
TRBJ1-6	TRBV14	many	NA	TGTGCCAGCAGCCATAGCGGGGGATCTAATTCACCCCTCCACTTT	CASSHSGGSNSPLHF
TRBJ2-7	TRBV20-1	NA	TRBD1	TGCAGTGCTAGTGACCAGGGGGCCTACGAGCAGTACTTC	CSASDQGAYEQYF
TRBJ2-1	TRBV20-1	NA	TRBD1	TGCAGTGCTACGCGGACAGGCTGGCCCGGCAATGAGCAGTTCTTC	CSATRTGWPGNEQFF
TRBJ2-3	TRBV4-2	NA	TRBD2	TGTGCCAGCAGCCCAGGGACTAGCGGTAAAGATACGCAGTATTTT	CASSPGTSGKDTQYF
TRBJ2-1	TRBV29-1	NA	TRBD2	TGCAGCGTCTCTAGCGGGAGGCTGTCCTACAATGAGCAGTTCTTC	CSVSSGRLSYNEQFF
TRBJ2-5	TRBV5-1	few	NA	TGCGCCAGCAGCTTAGGAGGGGCCCGAGAGACCCAGTACTTC	CASSLGGARETQYF
TRBJ2-5	TRBV9	NA	TRBD1	TGTGCCAGCAGTCAAACCGGGACAGGGCAAGAGACCCAGTACTTC	CASSQTGTGQETQYF
TRBJ2-7	TRBV20-1	NA	TRBD1	TGCAGTGCTCCGGGACAGCAATACGAGCAGTACTTC	CSAPGQQYEQYF
TRBJ2-5	TRBV18	NA	NA	TGTGCCAGCTCACCTCCGGACCACGACCAAGAGACCCAGTACTTC	CASSPPDHDQETQYF
TRBJ1-2	TRBV6-2/TRBV6-3	NA	TRBD1	TGTGCCAGCCAGCAGGGGACAGGGGTCGGTGGCTACACCTTC	CASQQGTGVGGYTF
TRBJ1-1	TRBV5-6	NA	NA	TGTGCCAGCAGCCCCATGGATCGAGTACTGAACACTGAAGCTTTCTTT	CASSPMDRVLNTEAFF
TRBJ2-2	TRBV25-1	NA	TRBD1	TGTGCCAGCAGTGAAAGAACGGGACAGTTTAACACCGGGGAGCTGTTTTTT	CASSERTGQFNTGELFF
TRBJ2-3	TRBV7-2	NA	NA	TGTGCCAGCAGCATGAGACGCCTAGCGATCGCAGATACGCAGTATTTT	CASSMRRLAIADTQYF
TRBJ2-1	TRBV6-6	few	NA	TGTGCCAGCAGACGAGGGGGGGGAAATGAGCAGTTCTTC	CASRRGGGNEQFF
TRBJ2-7	TRBV15	NA	TRBD2	TGTGCCACCAGCAGAGAAGGACTAGCGGGGGCTCCCTACGAGCAGTACTTC	CATSREGLAGAPYEQYF
TRBJ2-7	TRBV28	NA	NA	TGTGCCAGCAGTTTTAGAGGGCGCGAGCAGTACTTC	CASSFRGREQYF
TRBJ2-1	TRBV6-1	NA	NA	TGTGCCAGCGGCTGGACGGCAAGCTCCTACAATGAGCAGTTCTTC	CASGWTASSYNEQFF
TRBJ2-1	TRBV29-1	NA	TRBD2	TGCAGCGGGAAGACCGGGACTAGCGGGATAAGAGAGCAGTTCTTC	CSGKTGTSGIREQFF
TRBJ1-2	TRBV7-2	NA	TRBD1	TGTGCCAGCAGCTGGACAGGGGGCGAAGGCTACACCTTC	CASSWTGGEGYTF
TRBJ1-2	TRBV25-1	NA	NA	TGTGCCAGCAGTGGGGGAAAAATGGGCTATGGCTACACCTTC	CASSGGKMGYGYTF
TRBJ2-3	TRBV12-3/TRBV12-4	NA	TRBD2	TGTGCCAGCACCACTAGCGAGGAGAATACGCAGTATTTT	CASTTSEENTQYF
TRBJ2-1	TRBV2	few	NA	TGTGCCAGCAGGGCCGGGGAGGCCTACAATGAGCAGTTCTTC	CASRAGEAYNEQFF
TRBJ1-2	TRBV20-1	NA	NA	TGCAGTGCGCGGAAAGCTCCGGGACACCCCTATGGCTACACCTTC	CSARKAPGHPYGYTF
TRBJ2-5	TRBV29-1	few	TRBD1	TGCAGCGTTCGACCGGGACAGGGGACGGAGACCCAGTACTTC	CSVRPGQGTETQYF
TRBJ2-5	TRBV5-1	NA	TRBD2	TGCGCCAGCAGCCTCAGATCAGGACTAGCGGGATCGGAGACCCAGTACTTC	CASSLRSGLAGSETQYF
TRBJ1-2	TRBV4-1	NA	NA	TGCGCCAGCAGCCAACAGCATGAGTGGTCTAACTATGGCTACACCTTC	CASSQQHEWSNYGYTF
TRBJ2-3	TRBV29-1	NA	NA	TGCAGCGTTACGGGGGGCACAGATACGCAGTATTTT	CSVTGGTDTQYF
TRBJ2-3	TRBV15	NA	NA	TGTGCCACCAGCAGAGACAGGGACCGCACAGATACGCAGTATTTT	CATSRDRDRTDTQYF
TRBJ2-7	TRBV27	few	NA	TGTGCCAGCAGTTTTCGAGGATCGATCGAGCAGTACTTC	CASSFRGSIEQYF
TRBJ2-5	TRBV7-2	NA	NA	TGTGCCAGCAGCGTTTCGTTCAGGGAGACCCAGTACTTC	CASSVSFRETQYF
TRBJ2-7	TRBV7-9	once	NA	TGTGCCAGCAGCACGAGGACAGCTACCTACGAGCAGTACTTC	CASSTRTATYEQYF
TRBJ2-7	TRBV14	once	NA	TGTGCCAGCAGCCCCACAAGGGTGGGAGAGCAGTACTTC	CASSPTRVGEQYF
TRBJ2-7	TRBV29-1	NA	TRBD2	TGCAGCGTTGTCCCTAGCGGGAGTTACGAGCAGTACTTC	CSVVPSGSYEQYF
TRBJ2-5	TRBV11-2	once	TRBD2	TGTGCCAGCAGCTTATCTAGCGGGGGGGCCGGGAACAATGAGCAGTACTTC	CASSLSSGGAGNNEQYF
TRBJ2-3	TRBV2	many	NA	TGTGCCAGCACGGGAGTTATCTCTAGCACAGATACGCAGTATTTT	CASTGVISSTDTQYF
TRBJ2-3	TRBV2	NA	TRBD2	TGTGCCAGCAGTGAAGTTGTAGCGGGGGATACGCAGTATTTT	CASSEVVAGDTQYF
TRBJ2-5	TRBV12-3/TRBV12-4	few	NA	TGTGCCAGCAGACCCGGGACTCTCCTGGAGACCCAGTACTTC	CASRPGTLLETQYF
TRBJ2-1	TRBV4-2	NA	NA	TGTGCCAGCAGCCAAGTGGAGGGCCTGGCCAATGAGCAGTTCTTC	CASSQVEGLANEQFF